The 21 T cell receptor beta chains reported below all come from one sample, sequenced in a study of T cell responses to AZD1222 COVID-19 vaccine. TCRdb keeps only in-frame clones here, not all; method: immunoSEQ multiplex PCR. Counted here are about 140,000 clones, about 90% occurring once; the ten biggest clones make up 1.6%. Sequencing was performed on peripheral blood, taken 28 days after the second AZD1222 dose. The receptors shown here come from an adult who received the AZD1222 COVID-19 vaccine.

The V call is TRBV4-3, the J call TRBJ1-4; no clear D gene. The CDR3 totals 16 residues. Trimming left V 1 base short and J 8 bases short, with 17 bases between. Germline V gene lookup returns CDR1 LGHNA and CDR2 YSLEER. For the CDR3, the DNA is TGCGCCAGCAGCCAAGTCGAAGGAGCAGGTGGCGAAAAACTGTTTTTT. This sequence encodes CASSQVEGAGGEKLFF.

The rearrangement uses TRBV27 and TRBJ2-3; no firm D call. Trimming cost V 2 bases and J 0 bases, with 6 bases left between them. There are 14 residues in the CDR3. From germline, CDR1 is MNHEY and CDR2 SMNVEV (reference sequence). CDR3 DNA: TGTGCCAGCAGTTTAGGCCAGAGCACAGATACGCAGTATTTT. Encoded protein: CASSLGQSTDTQYF.

This clone is a singleton in its sample. This chain connects TRBV2 to TRBJ2-3; either TRBD1 or TRBD2 may supply D (5 bases each). CDR1 is SNHLY and CDR2 is FYNNEI in the germline V gene. This CDR3 has 16 amino acids. With 7 bases removed from V and 0 bases from J, the gap between germline ends came to 17 bases. The CDR3: CASKTGISGSTDTQYF. The CDR3 nucleotides are TGTGCCAGCAAAACAGGAATCAGCGGAAGCACAGATACGCAGTATTTT.

The rearrangement joins TRBV6-5 to TRBJ1-6, with D possibly TRBD1 on 6 matching bases. The CDR3 covers 13 residues. Per germline, CDR1 MNHEY and CDR2 SVGAGI. V lost 11 bases and J 5 bases, leaving 13 bases between the germline ends. The CDR3 bases are TGTGCCGGAGGACAGTTCAATAATTCACCCCTCCACTTT. Amino acid sequence: CAGGQFNNSPLHF.

This chain links TRBV9 with TRBJ2-1; D gene ambiguous. Looked up from germline, CDR1 is SGDLS and CDR2 is YYNGEE. Trimming cost V 0 bases and J 3 bases, with 4 bases left between them. The CDR3 is 13 residues long. The CDR3 loop reads CASSVAVYNEQFF. DNA of the CDR3: TGTGCCAGCAGCGTAGCCGTCTACAATGAGCAGTTCTTC.

This chain connects TRBV5-1 to TRBJ2-7, with D unresolved. Germline V gene sequence: CDR1 SGHRS, CDR2 YFSETQ. Between the trimmed V and J ends, which lost 0 bases and 6 bases, there was a span of 10 bases. This CDR3 has 13 residues. CDR3 nucleotide sequence: TGCGCCAGCAGCTTGGCCTCCGGCTTCGAGCAGTACTTC. This encodes CASSLASGFEQYF.

V gene TRBV10-2 combines with J gene TRBJ2-2; D remains unclear. Trimming shortened V by 2 bases and J by 6 bases, and 1 base separated the two germline ends. CDR3 length: 11 amino acids. CDR1 and CDR2 (germline): WSHSY, SAAADI. CDR3 region: CASSEAGELFF. For the CDR3, the DNA is TGCGCCAGCAGTGAGGCCGGGGAGCTGTTTTTT.

The chain uses TRBV6-6 and TRBJ2-7, with D possibly TRBD1 on 6 matching bases. From germline, CDR1 is MNHNY and CDR2 SVGAGI (reference sequence). This CDR3 has 13 amino acids. With 8 bases removed from V and 3 bases from J, the gap between germline ends came to 14 bases. The CDR3 here is CASHTGQLYEQYF. The CDR3 bases are TGTGCCAGCCATACGGGACAACTCTACGAGCAGTACTTC.

The CDR3, as DNA: TGCGCCAGCAGCCAAATAGCGGGAGGCAACACCGGGGAGCTGTTTTTT. Translation: CASSQIAGGNTGELFF. This chain connects TRBV4-3 to TRBJ2-2, with 10 positions matching TRBD2. V trimming: 2 bases; J trimming: 2 bases; junction bases outside the gene matches: 2. Germline V gene data show CDR1 as LGHNA and CDR2 as YSLEER. The length of the CDR3 is 16 residues.

The V call is TRBV27, the J call TRBJ1-6, with D maybe TRBD1 (6 bases). The V gene lost 8 bases and the J gene lost 7 bases, with 18 bases spanning the gap. Germline assignment: CDR1 MNHEY and CDR2 SMNVEV (reference sequence). CDR3 size: 15 residues. The CDR3 sequence: CASALGGGGNSPLHF. CDR3 DNA sequence: TGTGCCAGCGCCCTTGGAGGGGGTGGAAATTCACCCCTCCACTTT.

V gene TRBV7-6 combines with J gene TRBJ1-2; 7 bases align to TRBD1. Germline lookup yields CDR1 SGHVS and CDR2 FNYEAQ. The CDR3 sequence is 12 residues long. J lost 4 bases, V lost 5 bases, and 1 base had no gene match. The CDR3 DNA follows: TGTGCCAGCAGCCCAGGGGGCTATGGCTACACCTTC. Its protein product is CASSPGGYGYTF.

This chain connects TRBV7-8 to TRBJ1-5; D uncertain. There are 13 residues in the CDR3. Looked up from germline, CDR1 is SGHVS and CDR2 is FQNEAQ. The V gene lost 1 base and the J gene lost 6 bases, with 7 bases spanning the gap. DNA of the CDR3: TGTGCCAGCAGCTTAGTAGACCCTCAGCCCCAGCATTTT. It specifies CASSLVDPQPQHF.

This clone came up once. CDR3 sequence (DNA): TGTGCCAGCAGCCGACAGGGGGTTAGGTATGGCTACACCTTC. Encoded protein: CASSRQGVRYGYTF. This chain joins TRBV28 and TRBJ1-2; TRBD1 agrees at 9 bases. J gave up 5 bases and V 6 bases, and 7 bases lay outside the gene matches. CDR3 size: 14 residues. CDR1 and CDR2 from the germline V gene are MDHEN and SYDVKM.

The chain links TRBV15 to TRBJ1-4, with D perhaps matching TRBD1 (6 bases). Trimming pared 2 bases from V and 2 bases from J, leaving 18 bases between. The CDR3 covers 18 residues. CDR1 and CDR2 (germline): LNHNV, YYDKDF (reference sequence). CDR3 sequence (DNA): TGTGCCACCAGCAGATACCCATGCGGGGGGCGGACTAATGAAAAACTGTTTTTT. Amino acid sequence: CATSRYPCGGRTNEKLFF.

V and J are TRBV18 and TRBJ2-4; TRBD1 matches at 8 bases. CDR1 KGHSH and CDR2 LQKENI come from the germline V gene. V shed 6 bases and J 9 bases; nucleotides not matched to a gene: 16. This CDR3 has 16 residues. The DNA for the CDR3 is TGTGCCAGCTCCCCCAACCAGGGGGCAGGTAGTGGCATTCAGTACTTC. Translated: CASSPNQGAGSGIQYF.

The chain uses TRBV28 and TRBJ1-1; D is undetermined. CDR1 and CDR2 from the germline V gene are MDHEN and SYDVKM. This CDR3 spans 14 amino acids. V lost 8 bases and J lost 4, with 17 bases in between. CDR3 in amino acids: CASGHSLEGTEAFF. The CDR3 region has the DNA TGTGCCAGCGGCCATTCGCTAGAAGGCACTGAAGCTTTCTTT.

V gene TRBV28 combines with J gene TRBJ1-2; D is ambiguous. The CDR3 is 13 amino acids. The V gene's germline CDR1 is MDHEN and CDR2 SYDVKM. V shed 2 bases and J shed 5 bases, with 9 bases lying between them. Written as DNA, the CDR3 is TGTGCCAGCAGTTTAAAAGTCAGTTATGGCTACACCTTC. It translates to CASSLKVSYGYTF.

The chain recombines TRBV6-5 with TRBJ1-6; D perhaps matches TRBD1 (5 bases). Trimming took off 8 bases at V and 4 bases at J, with 15 bases between the two ends. The CDR3 loop spans 15 amino acids. Germline loops: CDR1 MNHEY, CDR2 SVGAGI. In DNA form, the CDR3 reads TGTGCCAGCCGGACCGGAGGGGCTTATAATTCACCCCTCCACTTT. Residues: CASRTGGAYNSPLHF.

With respect to this clone: This specimen includes other DNA sequences encoding the same CDR3. The chain links TRBV7-2 to TRBJ2-7; D remains unclear. V was cut by 4 bases and J by 2 bases, with 3 bases left in between. The CDR3 contains 11 residues. Per germline, CDR1 SGHTA and CDR2 FQGNSA. The DNA of the CDR3 is TGTGCCAGCAGCTCGGCCTACGAGCAGTACTTC. It encodes CASSSAYEQYF.

The genes are TRBV27 and TRBJ1-5; no firm D call. Germline loops: CDR1 MNHEY, CDR2 SMNVEV (reference sequence). Trimming took off 0 bases at V and 7 bases at J, with 10 bases between the two ends. The CDR3 has 14 amino acids. The CDR3 protein is CASSLSMGRQPQHF. As DNA, the CDR3 is TGTGCCAGCAGTTTATCGATGGGTAGGCAGCCCCAGCATTTT.

This clone was seen only once. V is TRBV30 and J is TRBJ1-6, with TRBD1 identical over 10 bases. Per germline, CDR1 GTSNPN and CDR2 SVGIG (reference sequence). The CDR3 runs 17 residues. V was clipped by 4 bases and J by 5 bases; unmatched bases: 11. The CDR3 DNA is TGTGCCTGGATCTTGGGGTCCGGGACAGGGGATAATTCACCCCTCCACTTT. This sequence encodes CAWILGSGTGDNSPLHF.